The 17 T cell receptor beta chains listed next were all sequenced from one sample in a study of spatial heterogeneity in lung cancer. Time point meaning: blood at routine non-recurrence follow-up after resection. TCRdb analysed the 5' RACE reads with MiXCR anew, one entry per CDR3 protein. This table has 45,000 to 50,000 distinct CDR3 sequences, roughly 12% appearing once. Source: PBMCs, taken at follow-up. The source of these receptors is a male donor with early-stage non-small cell lung cancer.

The chain joins TRBV29-1 to TRBJ2-7, with 11 bases aligning to TRBD2. Trimming cost V 5 bases and J 2 bases; bases outside gene matches: 8. CDR3 size: 15 residues. The germline gives CDR1 SQVTM, CDR2 ANQGSEA. The CDR3 coding sequence is TGCAGCGTTCGGTCTAGCGGGGGGTCGACCTACGAGCAGTACTTC. Encoded protein: CSVRSSGGSTYEQYF.

In this sample, this clonotype turned up a few times. The chain has TRBV19 and TRBJ2-5; 10 bases agree with TRBD2. The CDR3 covers 16 residues. Germline V CDR1 and CDR2: LNHDA, SQIVND (reference sequence). With 6 bases clipped from V and 5 bases from J, the junction kept 12 bases outside the gene matches. The CDR3, as DNA: TGTGCCAGTAGCGACTATTCTAGCGGGAGTTTCGAGACCCAGTACTTC. Encoded protein: CASSDYSSGSFETQYF.

This clonotype has ten or more counts. The chain has TRBV7-3 and TRBJ2-1, with 11 bases identical to TRBD2. This CDR3 contains 13 residues. J lost 13 bases, V lost 5 bases, and 7 bases had no gene match. The V gene's germline CDR1 is SGHTA and CDR2 FQGTGA. Here the CDR3 DNA reads TGTGCCAGCAGCGACCGACTAGCGGGATTTCAGTTCTTC. Its protein is CASSDRLAGFQFF.

The CDR3 loop is CASSLSQKSGYNSPLHF. CDR3 DNA sequence: TGTGCCAGCAGTTTATCGCAGAAATCGGGATATAATTCACCCCTCCACTTT. This chain connects TRBV27 to TRBJ1-6; D gene unclear. Trimming shortened V by 0 bases and J by 4 bases, and 13 bases separated the two germline ends. The CDR3 covers 17 residues. The germline gives CDR1 MNHEY, CDR2 SMNVEV (reference sequence).

This clonotype was seen a few times. V usage is TRBV7-9 and J usage is TRBJ1-1; no clear D gene. Germline-derived CDR1 and CDR2 are SEHNR and FQNEAQ (reference sequence). V was clipped by 6 bases and J by 4 bases, with 9 bases between them. The length of the CDR3 is 12 residues. The CDR3 nucleotides are TGTGCCAGCAGGGATGAGGGCACTGAAGCTTTCTTT. This translates into CASRDEGTEAFF.

At least ten counts were recorded for this clonotype. The chain links TRBV11-2 to TRBJ2-2; D unclear. Germline V gene lookup returns CDR1 SGHAT and CDR2 FQNNGV. The length of the CDR3 is 12 residues. Deletions cut 1 base from V and 9 bases from J, with 6 bases between. Here the CDR3 reads CASSLGARELFF. The CDR3 DNA reads as TGTGCCAGCAGCTTAGGAGCCCGGGAGCTGTTTTTT.

The genes are TRBV2 and TRBJ1-4, with no clear D. The germline CDR1 and CDR2 sequences are SNHLY and FYNNEI. Deletions cut 4 bases from V and 6 bases from J, with 15 bases between. The CDR3 sequence is 15 residues long. CDR3 nucleotides: TGTGCCAGCAGTGTTGGGCAGGCGGGTGATGAAAAACTGTTTTTT. This sequence encodes CASSVGQAGDEKLFF.

The chain links TRBV6-5 to TRBJ2-3; a possible D gene is TRBD1 (5 bases). The CDR3 is made up of 15 amino acids. The germline V gene has CDR1 MNHEY and CDR2 SVGAGI. V was shortened by 8 bases and J by 3 bases, with 18 bases between the two germline ends. The chain's CDR3 is CASSFARAGTDTQYF. The CDR3 nucleotides are TGTGCCAGCTCCTTCGCCAGGGCTGGGACAGATACGCAGTATTTT.

As concerns this clonotype: A single base separates this from a much larger clone, so it may be a read error. The CDR3 loop reads CASSPPRRASGANILTF. Here the CDR3 DNA reads TGTGCCAGCAGTCCCCCGAGGCGGGCCTCTGGGGCCAACATCCTGACTTTC. This rearrangement joins TRBV27 to TRBJ2-6; D may be TRBD1 or TRBD2 (5 bases each). Per germline, CDR1 MNHEY and CDR2 SMNVEV (reference sequence). There are 17 residues in the CDR3.

The chain couples TRBV7-9 to TRBJ2-4; D not resolved. The CDR3 contains 15 residues. Germline CDR1 is SEHNR and CDR2 is FQNEAQ (reference sequence). Between the trimmed V and J ends, which lost 2 bases and 2 bases, there was a span of 10 bases. CDR3 in DNA: TGTGCCAGCAGCTTACGTGGCACAACCAAAAACATTCAGTACTTC. Translation: CASSLRGTTKNIQYF.

This clonotype appeared many times. The V call is TRBV20-1, the J call TRBJ2-1; D uncertain. The germline V gene has CDR1 DFQATT and CDR2 SNEGSKA (reference sequence). V lost 4 bases and J 6 bases, leaving 13 bases between the germline ends. The CDR3 extends over 13 amino acids. The CDR3 loop is CSAMQDVVNEQFF. CDR3 nucleotide sequence: TGCAGTGCTATGCAAGACGTAGTCAATGAGCAGTTCTTC.

This clonotype was detected a few times. The chain recombines TRBV9 with TRBJ1-1, with TRBD1 as a possible D gene (5 bases). This CDR3 region has 14 residues. Germline loops: CDR1 SGDLS, CDR2 YYNGEE. V was trimmed by 7 bases and J by 3 bases, leaving 16 bases between them. The CDR3 region has the DNA TGTGCCAGCGCTACACTGGGGGGTGACACTGAAGCTTTCTTT. This codes for CASATLGGDTEAFF.

The chain is built from TRBV7-9 and TRBJ2-7; perhaps D is TRBD1 or TRBD2 (5 bases each). V lost 5 bases to trimming and J lost 5 bases, with 22 bases between them. The CDR3 is 16 residues long. CDR1 and CDR2 (germline): SEHNR, FQNEAQ (reference sequence). The CDR3 is CASSPRGGRALNEQYF. The DNA for the CDR3 is TGTGCCAGCAGCCCTAGGGGCGGGCGGGCGCTCAACGAGCAGTACTTC.

The rearrangement uses TRBV3-1 and TRBJ1-4; D gene uncertain. CDR3 length: 12 amino acids. Germline CDR1 reads LGHDT; CDR2 reads YNNKEL (reference sequence). The V gene lost 3 bases and the J gene lost 8 bases, with 7 bases spanning the gap. This chain's CDR3 is CASSHSEEKLFF. For the CDR3, the DNA is TGTGCCAGCAGCCATTCCGAAGAAAAACTGTTTTTT.

This clonotype was observed many times. The rearrangement uses TRBV11-2 and TRBJ2-3; D remains unclear. The CDR3 spans 12 residues. Between the trimmed V and J ends, which lost 3 bases and 5 bases, there was a span of 6 bases. The germline gives CDR1 SGHAT, CDR2 FQNNGV. CDR3: CASSFSVDTQYF. CDR3 nucleotides: TGTGCCAGCAGCTTCTCAGTAGATACGCAGTATTTT.

This clonotype was seen a handful of times. V and J are TRBV20-1 and TRBJ2-3, with 9 nucleotides matching TRBD2. Germline V gene lookup returns CDR1 DFQATT and CDR2 SNEGSKA (reference sequence). Losses at the gene ends were 0 bases for V and 4 bases for J; bases not matched to a gene: 8. This CDR3 region has 16 residues. CDR3 loop: CSARDAGGSGADTQYF. The CDR3 nucleotides read TGCAGTGCTAGAGATGCGGGAGGGTCGGGCGCAGATACGCAGTATTTT.

This clonotype was picked up many times. The J gene is TRBJ1-1, the V gene TRBV5-1; D gene ambiguous. Germline CDR1 is SGHRS and CDR2 is YFSETQ. V gave up 4 bases and J gave up 2 bases, with 15 bases separating them. This CDR3 contains 15 residues. This chain's CDR3 is CASSLETSANTEAFF. For the CDR3, the DNA is TGCGCCAGCAGCCTCGAGACAAGCGCAAACACTGAAGCTTTCTTT.